This is a list of T cell receptor beta chains from one sample in a study of T cells in Graves' hyperthyroidism and ophthalmopathy. TCRdb analysed the multiplex PCR reads with MiXCR anew, one entry per CDR3 protein. The profile shows about 350,000 distinct CDR3 sequences, about a fifth of them singletons. Sequenced sample: blood. All receptors come from a woman between 18 and 29 years old with Graves' hyperthyroidism. CDR3s include the opening cysteine and the closing phenylalanine or tryptophan. Each record gives: clone size, V gene, D gene, J gene, CDR3 protein, CDR3 DNA. D genes are given only for firm matches. Where a row states a size, it is once, few, many or the class of an expanded clone; other rows omit it.

abundance: -
v_gene: TRBV15
d_gene: TRBD1
j_gene: TRBJ2-2
CDR3aa: CATSKDRVAGELFF
CDR3nt: TGTGCCACCAGCAAGGACAGGGTAGCCGGGGAGCTGTTTTTT

abundance: many
v_gene: TRBV5-1
d_gene: -
j_gene: TRBJ1-1
CDR3aa: CASSLGLIGGTTEAFF
CDR3nt: TGCGCCAGCAGCTTGGGCCTCATTGGGGGGACCACTGAAGCTTTCTTT

abundance: many
v_gene: TRBV14
d_gene: TRBD1
j_gene: TRBJ2-5
CDR3aa: CASSRGQSWETQYF
CDR3nt: TGTGCCAGCAGCAGGGGACAGAGCTGGGAGACCCAGTACTTC

abundance: many
v_gene: TRBV6-1
d_gene: TRBD1
j_gene: TRBJ1-6
CDR3aa: CASSEWEQGYNSPLHF
CDR3nt: TGTGCCAGCAGTGAATGGGAACAGGGGTATAATTCACCCCTCCACTTT

abundance: many
v_gene: TRBV20-1
d_gene: TRBD1
j_gene: TRBJ1-6
CDR3aa: CSAREGGATYNSPLHF
CDR3nt: TGCAGTGCTAGAGAAGGGGGCGCAACCTATAATTCACCCCTCCACTTT

abundance: many
v_gene: TRBV7-8
d_gene: TRBD1
j_gene: TRBJ1-1
CDR3aa: CACSRSGTGFRLNTEAFF
CDR3nt: TGTGCCTGCAGCCGCTCCGGGACAGGGTTTCGGCTGAACACTGAAGCTTTCTTT

abundance: -
v_gene: TRBV6-2/TRBV6-3
d_gene: -
j_gene: TRBJ2-7
CDR3aa: CASREDRTNYEQYF
CDR3nt: TGTGCCAGCAGGGAAGACAGAACAAACTACGAGCAGTACTTC

abundance: many
v_gene: TRBV27
d_gene: -
j_gene: TRBJ1-2
CDR3aa: CASSTNRDTYGYTF
CDR3nt: TGTGCCAGCAGTACTAACCGGGACACCTATGGCTACACCTTC

abundance: -
v_gene: TRBV7-3
d_gene: TRBD1
j_gene: TRBJ1-6
CDR3aa: CASSLWGRGPVRSPLHF
CDR3nt: TGTGCCAGCAGCTTATGGGGCAGGGGGCCAGTTCGCTCACCCCTCCACTTT

abundance: many
v_gene: TRBV6-5
d_gene: TRBD2
j_gene: TRBJ2-6
CDR3aa: CASSSAGTSGANVLTF
CDR3nt: TGTGCCAGCAGTTCAGCGGGGACCTCTGGGGCCAACGTCCTGACTTTC

abundance: many
v_gene: TRBV6-2/TRBV6-3
d_gene: -
j_gene: TRBJ1-5
CDR3aa: CASSDIHSNQPQHF
CDR3nt: TGTGCCAGCAGTGACATTCATAGCAATCAGCCCCAGCATTTT

abundance: many
v_gene: TRBV6-5
d_gene: TRBD1
j_gene: TRBJ1-1
CDR3aa: CASSTMNTRGTVSWTEAFF
CDR3nt: TGTGCCAGCAGTACAATGAACACCAGGGGGACGGTTAGCTGGACTGAAGCTTTCTTT

abundance: many
v_gene: TRBV10-3
d_gene: -
j_gene: TRBJ1-2
CDR3aa: CAIRISGRRPSNYGYTF
CDR3nt: TGTGCCATCAGAATCTCGGGACGCCGGCCGTCTAACTATGGCTACACCTTC

abundance: many
v_gene: TRBV29-1
d_gene: -
j_gene: TRBJ2-5
CDR3aa: CSARGVVETQYF
CDR3nt: TGCAGCGCAAGAGGTGTAGTAGAGACCCAGTACTTC

abundance: many
v_gene: TRBV24-1
d_gene: -
j_gene: TRBJ2-5
CDR3aa: CAASGPDRGNRETQYF
CDR3nt: TGTGCCGCCAGTGGGCCCGATAGGGGCAATCGGGAGACCCAGTACTTC

abundance: many
v_gene: TRBV20-1
d_gene: TRBD2
j_gene: TRBJ2-7
CDR3aa: CSARQAGTSGGEQYF
CDR3nt: TGCAGTGCGCGTCAAGCCGGGACTAGCGGTGGCGAGCAGTACTTC